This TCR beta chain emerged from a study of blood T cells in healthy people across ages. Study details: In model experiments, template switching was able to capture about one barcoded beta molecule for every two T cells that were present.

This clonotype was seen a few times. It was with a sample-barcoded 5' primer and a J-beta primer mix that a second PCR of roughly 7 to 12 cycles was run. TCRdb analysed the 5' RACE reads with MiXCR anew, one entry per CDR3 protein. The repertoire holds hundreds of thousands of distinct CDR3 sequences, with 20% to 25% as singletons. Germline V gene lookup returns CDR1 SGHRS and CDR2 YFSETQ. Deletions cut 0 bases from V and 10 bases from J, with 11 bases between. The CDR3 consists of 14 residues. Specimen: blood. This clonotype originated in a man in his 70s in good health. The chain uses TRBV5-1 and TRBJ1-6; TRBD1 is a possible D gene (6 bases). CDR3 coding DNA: TGCGCCAGCAGCTTGGAAACAGGGAAGTCACCCCTCCACTTT. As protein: CASSLETGKSPLHF.